Here is one T cell receptor beta chain with its context. The target antigen is unknown. The data originate from a study of monozygotic twins with inflammatory bowel disease. Study-wide findings and caveats: TCRbeta diversity (inverse Simpson) was lower in IBD patients than in healthy co-twins.

With about 17 and 10 cycles respectively, two nested PCRs were carried out on TCRalpha and TCRbeta cDNA. From the 5' RACE reads, TCRdb lists one entry per CDR3 protein and no DNA. This table holds around 380,000 distinct CDR3 sequences. Each donor gave roughly 2.5 ml of peripheral blood. The CDR3 totals 14 residues. Sequences were obtained from blood. The receptor comes from a human donor with ulcerative colitis or Crohn's disease, or a healthy co-twin of an affected twin (not recorded which). The gene calls are TRBV12-3 or TRBV12-4 and TRBJ1-5; the TRBD1 assignment by TCRdb is unverifiable without DNA. CDR3 sequence: CASSVGTENQPQHF.